This entry lists 11 T cell receptor beta chains sequenced from one sample in a study of regulatory T cells in long-lasting Graves disease (TCRdb year 2021). Libraries were constructed by multiplex PCR. The instrument was an Illumina HiSeq 4000. To build TCR beta libraries, CDR3 regions were amplified by Arm-PCR using iRepertoire HTBI primers. The raw public data were reprocessed by TCRdb itself: fastp quality trimming at Q25, MiXCR clonotype calling, in-frame beta chains only. Each entry merges the rows of one CDR3 protein and shows their most common DNA and genes. The sample table records 300,000 to 350,000 distinct CDR3 sequences; roughly 21% of these occur just once. The ten top clones hold less than 35% of the sample. The time point tag for this specimen amounts to: persistent/refractory GD, antithyroid drugs over 5 years with positive TRAb. RNA was extracted from PBMCs in TRIzol for both TCR sequencing and RNA sequencing.

The sequences come from peripheral blood mononuclear cells (PBMCs), collected when the disease was refractory, from a patient treated with antithyroid drugs. These receptor sequences come from a female donor with Graves disease.

This clonotype was counted at least ten times. The chain links TRBV15 to TRBJ2-7; 8 bases agree with TRBD1. Trimming took 3 bases from V and 4 from J; bases not matched to a gene: 8. The CDR3 is made up of 15 amino acids. The germline CDR1 and CDR2 sequences are LNHNV and YYDKDF (reference sequence). Here the CDR3 reads CATSSPGTGIYEQYF. CDR3 nucleotides: TGTGCCACCAGCAGTCCCGGGACAGGAATTTACGAGCAGTACTTC.

This clonotype was counted once. With a much larger clone just one base away, this may be a read error. The chain couples TRBV15 to TRBJ1-1; D not resolved. The V gene's germline CDR1 is LNHNV and CDR2 YYDKDF (reference sequence). The CDR3 runs 12 residues. Trimming cost V 5 bases and J 4 bases, with 8 bases left between them. CDR3 residues: CATSPRSTEAFF. CDR3 nucleotide sequence: TGTGCCACCAGCCCCAGGTCCACTGAAGCTTTCTTT.

This sequence joins TRBV10-3 and TRBJ1-1; D is uncertain. Germline CDR1 reads ENHRY; CDR2 reads SYGVKD. This CDR3 region has 14 residues. V lost 6 bases and J 6 bases, leaving 17 bases between the germline ends. DNA of the CDR3: TGTGCCATCAGCGCGACGGGAAGAACGGCTGAAGCTTTCTTT. Its protein product is CAISATGRTAEAFF.

This clonotype was recorded many times. The genes are TRBV12-3 or TRBV12-4 and TRBJ2-7; D not resolved. The CDR3 runs 14 residues. V lost 5 bases to trimming and J lost 0 bases, with 11 bases between them. The CDR3 is CASSPRTFSYEQYF. DNA for the CDR3: TGTGCCAGCAGTCCTCGGACGTTCTCCTACGAGCAGTACTTC.

This clonotype was recorded a few times. This chain links TRBV7-2 with TRBJ2-5, with 7 bases aligning to TRBD1. Losses at the gene ends were 9 bases for V and 4 bases for J; bases not matched to a gene: 8. Germline V gene data show CDR1 as SGHTA and CDR2 as FQGNSA. This CDR3 is 13 amino acids long. The chain's CDR3 is CASTTGYRETQYF. Written as DNA, the CDR3 is TGTGCCAGTACGACAGGGTATCGAGAGACCCAGTACTTC.

The rearrangement joins TRBV20-1 to TRBJ1-1; D is undetermined. Trimming took off 6 bases at V and 1 base at J, with 21 bases between the two ends. The CDR3 has 16 amino acids. Germline lookup yields CDR1 DFQATT and CDR2 SNEGSKA (reference sequence). The CDR3 sequence: CSAPRVSGERNTEAFF. The CDR3, as DNA: TGCAGTGCCCCCCGGGTGTCGGGAGAAAGGAACACTGAAGCTTTCTTT.

The rearrangement joins TRBV28 to TRBJ2-1; 8 positions match TRBD2. CDR1 and CDR2 (germline): MDHEN, SYDVKM. The V gene end was trimmed by 1 base and the J gene end by 6 bases; junction bases not matched to a gene: 5. This CDR3 has 15 residues. CDR3 amino acids: CASSLSAGGFNEQFF. The CDR3 bases are TGTGCCAGCAGTTTATCTGCGGGAGGATTCAATGAGCAGTTCTTC.

This clonotype was detected only a few times. The J gene is TRBJ2-5, the V gene TRBV20-1, with 9 bases fitting TRBD2. The CDR3 contains 15 residues. V was pared by 3 bases and J by 4 bases, with 9 bases of the junction left unmatched. CDR1 and CDR2 (germline): DFQATT, SNEGSKA (reference sequence). CDR3 amino acids: CSASRAGGPRETQYF. In DNA form, the CDR3 reads TGCAGTGCTAGCCGCGCGGGGGGGCCTCGAGAGACCCAGTACTTC.

The CDR3 DNA reads as TGCAGTGCTAGAGACCGCCGGACTAGCACCGGGGAGCTGTTTTTT. Its translation: CSARDRRTSTGELFF. The chain recombines TRBV20-1 with TRBJ2-2; TRBD2 aligns across 7 bases. Germline V lookup: CDR1 DFQATT, CDR2 SNEGSKA (reference sequence). The CDR3 is 15 amino acids. V dropped 0 bases and J dropped 4; count of bases not matched to a gene: 5.

This clonotype was found many times. The CDR3 protein is CASSSEGETQYF. The CDR3 nucleotides read TGTGCCAGCAGCTCTGAGGGGGAGACCCAGTACTTC. The rearrangement uses TRBV7-9 and TRBJ2-5; tentatively, D is TRBD1 or TRBD2 (5 bases each). The germline V gene encodes CDR1 SEHNR and CDR2 FQNEAQ (reference sequence). The CDR3 is made up of 12 amino acids. Deletions cut 4 bases from V and 5 bases from J, with 8 bases between.

This clonotype showed up just a few times. The chain has TRBV18 and TRBJ2-2, with D perhaps TRBD1 (5 bases). This CDR3 has 16 amino acids. CDR1 KGHSH and CDR2 LQKENI come from the germline V gene. Trimming cost V 3 bases and J 4 bases, with 15 bases left between them. CDR3 in amino acids: CASSPPRGPLTGELFF. CDR3 bases: TGTGCCAGCTCACCCCCAAGGGGTCCGCTCACCGGGGAGCTGTTTTTT.